This TCR beta chain originates from a study of human T cells and chemical hapten exposure. The study, taken as a whole, reports: Counts of TCRs expanded at PT1 correlated positively with patch test score.

Each CDR3 protein gets one entry after TCRdb re-called the RACE reads with MiXCR. The sample holds approximately 80,000 distinct CDR3 sequences, 14% seen once. There are many counts of this clonotype. Its cognate antigen is unknown. The CDR3 covers 12 residues. Trimming removed 4 bases from V and 9 bases from J; junction bases left unmatched: 3. CDR1 is LNHDA and CDR2 is SQIVND in the germline V gene (reference sequence). Time point described: pre-sensitization, week 0. The treatment was: therapeutic diphenylcyclopropenone sensitization with weekly scalp DPC. This chain connects TRBV19 to TRBJ1-5; 7 positions agree with TRBD1. Sequencing was performed on whole blood, taken in connection with sensitization to the hapten diphenylcyclopropenone (DPC). The clonotype was recovered from a woman between 50 and 59 years old with alopecia areata. Some clones in this sample may be carry-over from other donors' samples. CDR3 coding DNA: TGTGCCAGTAGTAAACAGGGGCCGCCCCAGCATTTT. It yields the protein CASSKQGPPQHF. The whole variable domain, remainder taken from reference TRBV19 and TRBJ1-5, is DGGITQSPKYLFRKEGQNVTLSCEQNLNHDAMYWYRQDPGQGLRLIYYSQIVNDFQKGDIAEGYSVSREKKESFPLTVTSAQKNPTAFYLCASSKQGPPQHFGDGTRLSIL.